This entry lists 13 T cell receptor beta chains sequenced from one sample in a study of post-analysis software for immune sequencing data. Prepared TCR beta cDNA libraries contained unique molecular identifiers. Each CDR3 protein gets one entry after TCRdb re-called the PCR reads with MiXCR. The table lists roughly 580,000 distinct CDR3 sequences, around 47% of them singletons, with 1.5% to 2% in the top ten. These receptors' targets are unknown. Broader study findings: Elevated frequency relative to controls characterized several TRBV segments in patients, TRBV5-6, TRBV5-1 and TRBV20-1 among them.

The sample consisted of blood. These receptor sequences come from a girl under 18 with multiple sclerosis.

The chain joins TRBV7-3 to TRBJ2-7; D is perhaps TRBD1 (5 bases). Between the trimmed V and J ends, which lost 3 bases and 1 base, there was a span of 7 bases. Looked up from germline, CDR1 is SGHTA and CDR2 is FQGTGA. CDR3 length: 13 amino acids. As DNA, the CDR3 is TGTGCCAGCAGCTTGACAGAGTCCTACGAGCAGTACTTC. Translating it yields CASSLTESYEQYF.

The V gene is TRBV29-1, the J gene TRBJ1-3; D gene uncertain. The V end lost 0 bases, the J end lost 2 bases, and 2 bases lay between the germline ends. Germline CDR1 and CDR2: SQVTM and ANQGSEA. The CDR3 runs 12 residues. The CDR3 DNA reads TGCAGCGTTGAAGAACCTGGAAACACCATATATTTT. Its translation is CSVEEPGNTIYF.

The table lists this clonotype with a few counts. The chain couples TRBV27 to TRBJ2-7; D is possibly TRBD1 or TRBD2 (6 bases each). Germline V gene lookup returns CDR1 MNHEY and CDR2 SMNVEV (reference sequence). The CDR3 loop spans 15 amino acids. V was trimmed by 5 bases and J by 2 bases, leaving 16 bases between them. The DNA for the CDR3 is TGTGCCAGCAGTCCCGGGGGCACAGGGACCTACGAGCAGTACTTC. This encodes CASSPGGTGTYEQYF.

This clonotype came up a few times. The CDR3, as DNA: TGCAGTGCCCAGAGCGAGACCCAGTACTTC. It is translated as CSAQSETQYF. This chain connects TRBV20-1 to TRBJ2-5; D not resolved. There are 10 residues in the CDR3. Trimming removed 6 bases from V and 5 bases from J, with 7 bases in between. In germline, CDR1 is DFQATT, CDR2 SNEGSKA (reference sequence).

This clonotype was observed a handful of times. The V and J genes are TRBV5-1 and TRBJ2-1; 8 nucleotides match TRBD2. CDR1 is SGHRS, CDR2 YFSETQ, per germline. The CDR3 sequence is 15 residues long. V shed 4 bases and J 8 bases; nucleotides not matched to a gene: 11. CDR3 nucleotide sequence: TGCGCCAGCAGCGCAGGGACTAGTCAAACGCATGAGCAGTTCTTC. Its protein product is CASSAGTSQTHEQFF.

This clonotype has a handful of counts. J is TRBJ1-2 and V is TRBV10-3; TRBD1 might be the D (5 bases). V gave up 2 bases and J gave up 4 bases, with 11 bases separating them. Germline-derived CDR1 and CDR2 are ENHRY and SYGVKD. The CDR3 spans 14 residues. In DNA form, the CDR3 reads TGTGCCATCAGTGAGGGTGGAGGGGCCTATGGCTACACCTTC. Amino acid sequence: CAISEGGGAYGYTF.

There are a few counts of this clonotype. This rearrangement joins TRBV29-1 to TRBJ2-7, with TRBD2 matching 15 bases. Germline trimming cut 4 bases from V and 2 bases from J; bases unmatched to any gene: 0. From germline, CDR1 is SQVTM and CDR2 ANQGSEA. The CDR3 is 14 residues long. In DNA form, the CDR3 reads TGCAGCGTTGGGACTAGCGGGAGGGCCTACGAGCAGTACTTC. Protein sequence: CSVGTSGRAYEQYF.

This clonotype came up a few times. This CDR3 reads CAISQGDRGGSEQFF. In DNA form, the CDR3 reads TGTGCCATCAGTCAAGGGGACAGGGGAGGAAGTGAGCAGTTCTTC. The V and J genes are TRBV10-3 and TRBJ2-1, with TRBD1 matching over 10 bases. The junction had 10 bases not matched to a gene; V was cut back by 5 bases and J by 9 bases. CDR3 length: 15 amino acids. Looked up from germline, CDR1 is ENHRY and CDR2 is SYGVKD.

The genes are TRBV6-6 and TRBJ1-5; D possibly corresponds to TRBD1 (6 bases). Germline CDR1 reads MNHNY; CDR2 reads SVGAGI (reference sequence). Deletions cut 5 bases from V and 5 bases from J, with 13 bases between. The length of the CDR3 is 14 residues. CDR3 sequence (DNA): TGTGCCAGCAGTGTAACAGGGTTGTATCAGCCCCAGCATTTT. Translated: CASSVTGLYQPQHF.

This clonotype was picked up one time. The CDR3: CASSKIEREAYNEQFF. As DNA, the CDR3 is TGTGCCAGCAGTAAAATTGAGCGGGAGGCCTACAATGAGCAGTTCTTC. This rearrangement joins TRBV6-2 or TRBV6-3 to TRBJ2-1, with 9 bases matching TRBD2. This CDR3 contains 16 residues. The V and J ends lost 5 bases and 2 bases, in that order; junction bases with no gene match: 7. The germline CDR1 and CDR2 sequences are MNHEY and SVGEGT.

The sample holds a few counts of this clonotype. The J gene is TRBJ2-7, the V gene TRBV10-3, with D perhaps being TRBD1 or TRBD2 (7 bases each). The CDR3 has 16 amino acids. Trimming took off 7 bases at V and 4 bases at J, with 23 bases between the two ends. Germline V gives CDR1 ENHRY, CDR2 SYGVKD. CDR3 region: CAITPGRTGGTYEQYF. In nucleotides, the CDR3 is TGTGCCATCACCCCCGGGAGGACAGGAGGCACGTACGAGCAGTACTTC.

The table lists this clonotype with many counts. This chain uses TRBV11-2 with TRBJ2-7, with D hard to call. CDR1 is SGHAT and CDR2 is FQNNGV in the germline V gene. Trimming removed 0 bases from V and 3 bases from J, with 12 bases in between. The CDR3 totals 15 residues. The CDR3 sequence is CASSLEDAPGYEQYF. The CDR3, as DNA: TGTGCCAGCAGCTTAGAAGACGCCCCGGGCTACGAGCAGTACTTC.

This chain links TRBV25-1 with TRBJ1-1; possible D gene TRBD1, 5 bases. Trimming pared 2 bases from V and 8 bases from J, leaving 12 bases between. Germline CDR1 is MGHDK and CDR2 is SYGVNS. The CDR3 spans 13 residues. For the CDR3, the DNA is TGTGCCAGCAGTGAAGGGGGGGGATCGGAAGCTTTCTTT. It translates to CASSEGGGSEAFF.